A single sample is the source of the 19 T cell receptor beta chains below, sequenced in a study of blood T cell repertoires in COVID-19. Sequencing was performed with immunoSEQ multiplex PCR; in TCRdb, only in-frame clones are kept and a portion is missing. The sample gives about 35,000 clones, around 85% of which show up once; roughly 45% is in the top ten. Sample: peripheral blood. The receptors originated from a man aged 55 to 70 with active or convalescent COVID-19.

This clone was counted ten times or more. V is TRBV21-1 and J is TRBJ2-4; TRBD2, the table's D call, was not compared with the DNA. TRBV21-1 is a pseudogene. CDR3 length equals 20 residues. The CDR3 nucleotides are TGTGCCAGCAGCATGGGGCCGGGACTGGGGGGAGTTGTAACCAAAAACATTCAGTACTTC. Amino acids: CASSMGPGLGGVVTKNIQYF.

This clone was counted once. In DNA, the CDR3 is TGTGCCAGCAGTTTCCCCCCGGGGGTTGTGAGCAATCAGCCCCAGCATTTT. Its protein product is CASSFPPGVVSNQPQHF. The genes are TRBV28 and TRBJ1-5, with a tentative D call TRBD1 (5 bases). Germline-derived CDR1 and CDR2 are MDHEN and SYDVKM. The CDR3 covers 17 residues. The germline V and J ends were trimmed by 3 bases and 1 base, with 16 bases remaining between them.

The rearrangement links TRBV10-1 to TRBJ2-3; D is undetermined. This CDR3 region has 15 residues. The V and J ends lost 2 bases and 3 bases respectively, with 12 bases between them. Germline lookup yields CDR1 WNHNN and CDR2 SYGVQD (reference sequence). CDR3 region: CASSEERPGTDTQYF. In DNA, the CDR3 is TGCGCCAGCAGTGAGGAGCGCCCTGGGACAGATACGCAGTATTTT.

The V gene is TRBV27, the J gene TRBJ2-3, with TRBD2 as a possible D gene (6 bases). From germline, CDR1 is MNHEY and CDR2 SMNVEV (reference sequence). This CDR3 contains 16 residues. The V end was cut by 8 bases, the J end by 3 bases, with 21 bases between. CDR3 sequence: CASGLSLEVGTDTQYF. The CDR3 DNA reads TGTGCCAGCGGACTAAGTCTAGAGGTGGGAACAGATACGCAGTATTTT.

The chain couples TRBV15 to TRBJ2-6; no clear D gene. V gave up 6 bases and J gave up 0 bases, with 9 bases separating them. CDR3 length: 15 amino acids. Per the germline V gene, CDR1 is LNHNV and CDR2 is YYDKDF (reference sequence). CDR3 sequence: CATSSVNSGANVLTF. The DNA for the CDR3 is TGTGCCACCAGTTCAGTTAACTCTGGGGCCAACGTCCTGACTTTC.

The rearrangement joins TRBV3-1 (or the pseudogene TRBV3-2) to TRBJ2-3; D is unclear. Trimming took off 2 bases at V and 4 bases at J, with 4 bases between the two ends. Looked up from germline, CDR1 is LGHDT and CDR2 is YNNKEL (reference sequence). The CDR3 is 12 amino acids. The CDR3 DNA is TGTGCCAGCAGCCAACTCTCAGATACGCAGTATTTT. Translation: CASSQLSDTQYF.

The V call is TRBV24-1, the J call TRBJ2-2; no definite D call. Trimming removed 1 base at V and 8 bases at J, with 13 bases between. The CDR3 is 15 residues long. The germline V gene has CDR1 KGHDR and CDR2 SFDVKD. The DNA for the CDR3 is TGTGCCACCAGTGATTTTGGAGCTCATCAGGGGGAGCTGTTTTTT. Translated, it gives CATSDFGAHQGELFF.

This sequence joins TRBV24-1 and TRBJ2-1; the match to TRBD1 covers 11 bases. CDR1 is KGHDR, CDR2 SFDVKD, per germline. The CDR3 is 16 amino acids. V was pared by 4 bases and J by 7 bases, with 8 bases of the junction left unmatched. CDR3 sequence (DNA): TGTGCCACCAGTGACCGTGGGACAGGGGGGGTAAATGAGCAGTTCTTC. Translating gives CATSDRGTGGVNEQFF.

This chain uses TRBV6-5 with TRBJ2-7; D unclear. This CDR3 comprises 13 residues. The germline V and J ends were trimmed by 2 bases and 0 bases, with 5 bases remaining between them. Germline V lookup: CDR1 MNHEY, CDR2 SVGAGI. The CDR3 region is CASSYRSSYEQYV. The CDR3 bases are TGTGCCAGCAGTTACAGGAGCTCCTACGAGCAGTACGTC.

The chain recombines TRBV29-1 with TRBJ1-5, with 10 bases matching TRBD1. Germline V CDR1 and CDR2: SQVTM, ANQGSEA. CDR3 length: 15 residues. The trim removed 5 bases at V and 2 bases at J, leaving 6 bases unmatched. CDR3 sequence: CSVSTGTGGNQPQHF. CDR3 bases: TGCAGCGTTAGCACCGGGACAGGGGGCAATCAGCCCCAGCATTTT.

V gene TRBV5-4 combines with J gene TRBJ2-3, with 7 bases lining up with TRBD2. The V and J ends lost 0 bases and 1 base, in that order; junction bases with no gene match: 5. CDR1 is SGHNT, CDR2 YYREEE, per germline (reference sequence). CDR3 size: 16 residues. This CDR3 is CASSLGAGRGTDTQYF. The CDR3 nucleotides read TGTGCCAGCAGCTTGGGAGCGGGGAGAGGCACAGATACGCAGTATTTT.

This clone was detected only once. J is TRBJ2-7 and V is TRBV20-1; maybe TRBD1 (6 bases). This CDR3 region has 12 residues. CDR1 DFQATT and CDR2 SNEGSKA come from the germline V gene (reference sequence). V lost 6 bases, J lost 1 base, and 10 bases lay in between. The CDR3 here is CSASGQSYEQYV. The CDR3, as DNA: TGCAGTGCCAGTGGACAGTCCTACGAGCAGTACGTC.

CDR3 DNA sequence: TGTGCCAGCAGTTTGCTCGACAGGATGAAGCCTATCTCTGGAAACACCATATATTTT. Translation: CASSLLDRMKPISGNTIYF. V gene TRBV27 combines with J gene TRBJ1-3, with D perhaps TRBD1 (6 bases). Trimming removed 3 bases at V and 0 bases at J, with 21 bases between. The CDR3 has 19 amino acids. Germline V CDR1 and CDR2: MNHEY, SMNVEV (reference sequence).

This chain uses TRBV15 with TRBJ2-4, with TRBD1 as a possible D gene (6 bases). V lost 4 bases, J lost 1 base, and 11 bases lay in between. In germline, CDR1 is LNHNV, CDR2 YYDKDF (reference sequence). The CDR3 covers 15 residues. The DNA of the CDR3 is TGTGCCACCAGCAAAGGACAGCGGGCCAAAAACATTCAGTACTTC. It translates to CATSKGQRAKNIQYF.

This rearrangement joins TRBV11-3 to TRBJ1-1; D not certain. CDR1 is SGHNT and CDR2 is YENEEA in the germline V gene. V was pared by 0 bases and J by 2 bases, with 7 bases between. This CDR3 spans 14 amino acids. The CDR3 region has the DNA TGTGCCAGCAGCTTAGACAGTGATAACACTGAAGCTTTCTTT. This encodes CASSLDSDNTEAFF.

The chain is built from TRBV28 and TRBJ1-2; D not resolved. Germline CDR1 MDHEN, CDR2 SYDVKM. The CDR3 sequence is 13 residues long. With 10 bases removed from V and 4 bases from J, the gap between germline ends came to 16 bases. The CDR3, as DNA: TGTGCCACCACGGAGCCCCCGTCCTATGGCTACACCTTC. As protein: CATTEPPSYGYTF.

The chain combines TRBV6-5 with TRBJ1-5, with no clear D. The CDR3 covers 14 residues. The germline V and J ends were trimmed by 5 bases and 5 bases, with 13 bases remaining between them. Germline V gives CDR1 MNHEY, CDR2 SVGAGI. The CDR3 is CASSRGISDQPQHF. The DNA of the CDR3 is TGTGCCAGCAGTCGCGGGATTTCCGATCAGCCCCAGCATTTT.

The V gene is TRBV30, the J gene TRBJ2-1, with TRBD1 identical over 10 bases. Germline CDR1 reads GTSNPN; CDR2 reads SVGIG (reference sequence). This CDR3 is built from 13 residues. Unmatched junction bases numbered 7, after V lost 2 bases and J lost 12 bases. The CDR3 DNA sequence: TGTGCCTGGAGTATGGGACAGGGGCGGTGGCAGTTCTTC. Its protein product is CAWSMGQGRWQFF.

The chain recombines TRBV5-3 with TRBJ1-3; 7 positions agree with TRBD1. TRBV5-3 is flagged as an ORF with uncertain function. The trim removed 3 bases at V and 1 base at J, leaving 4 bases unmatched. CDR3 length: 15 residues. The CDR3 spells CARSSRDRSGNTIYF. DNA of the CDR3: TGTGCCAGAAGCTCCCGGGACAGATCTGGAAACACCATATATTTT.